In its sample, the clone carrying this TCR beta chain was seen a few times. Its antigen remains unidentified. Other nucleotide sequences in the sample specify the same CDR3. Following extraction, RNA underwent reverse transcription to cDNA, which served as the sequencing template. Profiled with immunoSEQ multiplex PCR; TCRdb holds only in-frame clones, not every one. The table records some 4,000 clones, over 55% of them present only once. This sample was taken from a study of CD8+ T cells in alopecia areata. General study findings and limits: Lesional scalp, especially alopecia totalis/universalis, showed higher clonality than normal scalp. Sequence data from scalp samples additionally include resident alphabeta T cells of normal skin. Against the mouse data, patients shared TCRs less clearly, possibly for HLA reasons.

CDR1 is LGHNA, CDR2 YNFKEQ, per germline. The CDR3 covers 16 residues. V shed 0 bases, J shed 5 bases, and the junction held 7 bases outside the gene matches. Sequenced: skin. The TCR comes from a human donor in good health. The chain carries TRBV4-2 and TRBJ2-5; TRBD2 matches 9 bases. The CDR3 region is CASSQEGGGARETQYF. CDR3 bases: TGTGCCAGCAGCCAAGAAGGCGGGGGGGCCCGGGAGACCCAGTACTTC.